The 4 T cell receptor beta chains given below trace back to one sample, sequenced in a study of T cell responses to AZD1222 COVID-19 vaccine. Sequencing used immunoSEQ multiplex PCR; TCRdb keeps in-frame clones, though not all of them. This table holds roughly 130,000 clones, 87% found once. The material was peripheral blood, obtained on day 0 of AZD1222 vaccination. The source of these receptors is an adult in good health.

CDR3 loop: CAWSQTGLGGYTF. The CDR3 DNA is TGTGCCTGGAGTCAGACAGGTTTGGGTGGCTACACCTTC. The chain has TRBV30 and TRBJ1-2; the D gene is possibly TRBD1 (6 bases). Germline CDR1 and CDR2: GTSNPN and SVGIG (reference sequence). This CDR3 has 13 residues. V was shortened by 2 bases and J by 7 bases, with 14 bases between the two germline ends. Full variable domain (remainder filled in from reference TRBV30 and TRBJ1-2): SQTIHQWPATLVQPVGSPLSLECTVEGTSNPNLYWYRQAAGRGLQLLFYSVGIGQISSEVPQNLSASRPQDRQFILSSKKLLLSDSGFYLCAWSQTGLGGYTFGSGTRLTVV.

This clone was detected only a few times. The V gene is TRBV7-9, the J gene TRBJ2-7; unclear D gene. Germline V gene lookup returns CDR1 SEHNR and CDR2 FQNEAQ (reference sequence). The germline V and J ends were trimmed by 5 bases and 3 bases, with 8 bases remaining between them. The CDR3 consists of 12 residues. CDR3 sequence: CASSPGFYEQYF. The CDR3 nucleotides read TGTGCCAGCAGCCCTGGGTTCTACGAGCAGTACTTC.

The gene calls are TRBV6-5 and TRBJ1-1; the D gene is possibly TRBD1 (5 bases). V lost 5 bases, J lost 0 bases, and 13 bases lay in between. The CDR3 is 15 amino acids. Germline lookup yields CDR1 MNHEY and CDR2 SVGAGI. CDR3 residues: CASSLSRQLNTEAFF. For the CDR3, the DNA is TGTGCCAGCAGTCTAAGCAGACAGCTGAACACTGAAGCTTTCTTT.

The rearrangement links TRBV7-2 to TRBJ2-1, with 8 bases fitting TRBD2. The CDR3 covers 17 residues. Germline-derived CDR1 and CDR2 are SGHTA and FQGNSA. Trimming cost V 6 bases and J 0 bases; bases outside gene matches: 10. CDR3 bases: TGTGCCAGCAGTTTTGCCGGGGGGGCTATCTCCTACAATGAGCAGTTCTTC. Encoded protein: CASSFAGGAISYNEQFF.